Listed below are T cell receptor beta chains from one sample, sequenced in a study of T-cell memory formation after mild COVID-19. TCRdb analysed the 5' RACE reads with MiXCR anew, one entry per CDR3 protein. The repertoire holds 260,000 or so distinct CDR3 sequences, over 15% seen once, with around 20% in the top ten. The material sequenced was PBMCs or a T cell subset sorted from them (not recorded which). These receptors all come from a man aged 18 to 29 who had mild COVID-19 (a few samples of this study predate the infection). Cell type and time point are not known. Both conserved end residues are part of each CDR3. The order of the fields is V gene, D gene, J gene, clone size, CDR3 protein, CDR3 DNA. The D gene is left open where the match is weak. A clone size is listed for some rows: how often the clone was seen (once, few, many), or a class if it is expanded.

>TRBV4-2|TRBD2|TRBJ2-7|few
CASSQHSGGSYEQYF
TGTGCCAGCAGCCAGCATAGCGGGGGGTCCTACGAGCAGTACTTC
>TRBV5-1|.|TRBJ1-1|few
CASSAPGKPNTEAFF
TGCGCCAGCAGCGCACCAGGGAAACCGAACACTGAAGCTTTCTTT
>TRBV7-2|TRBD2|TRBJ2-5|few
CASSRGREETQYF
TGTGCCAGCAGCCGAGGGAGGGAAGAGACCCAGTACTTC
>TRBV12-3/TRBV12-4|.|TRBJ2-1|few
CASSLTPAPYNEQFF
TGTGCCAGCAGTTTGACACCGGCCCCCTACAATGAGCAGTTCTTC
>TRBV27|TRBD1|TRBJ2-7|few
CASSPTPTGYHEQYF
TGTGCCAGCAGTCCTACCCCGACAGGGTACCACGAGCAGTACTTC
>TRBV5-1|.|TRBJ2-3|.
CASSFTGEGADTQYF
TGCGCCAGCAGCTTCACAGGGGAGGGGGCAGATACGCAGTATTTT
>TRBV12-3/TRBV12-4|.|TRBJ2-7|.
CASSLRGNEQYF
TGTGCCAGCAGCCTTCGGGGTAACGAGCAGTACTTC
>TRBV10-3|.|TRBJ1-5|.
CAISDSNQPQHF
TGTGCCATCAGTGATAGCAATCAGCCCCAGCATTTT
>TRBV28|TRBD1|TRBJ1-5|.
CASRRRQGSSNQPQHF
TGTGCCAGCAGGCGTAGACAGGGGAGCAGCAATCAGCCCCAGCATTTT
>TRBV4-1|.|TRBJ1-5|few
CASSQEGAGINQPQHF
TGCGCCAGCAGCCAAGAGGGGGCCGGGATTAATCAGCCCCAGCATTTT
>TRBV4-2|TRBD1|TRBJ1-2|.
CASSQEATGGNYGYTF
TGTGCCAGCAGCCAAGAAGCGACAGGGGGTAACTATGGCTACACCTTC
>TRBV4-1|.|TRBJ2-7|few
CASSQTPAVGYEQYF
TGCGCCAGCAGCCAGACCCCTGCGGTGGGCTACGAGCAGTACTTC
>TRBV11-2|.|TRBJ2-7|.
CASSPGQRVYEQYF
TGTGCCAGCAGCCCGGGACAACGGGTCTACGAGCAGTACTTC
>TRBV4-3|.|TRBJ1-2|.
CASSQDFTDRNRYTF
TGCGCCAGCAGCCAAGATTTCACCGACAGGAATCGCTACACCTTC
>TRBV7-9|TRBD2|TRBJ2-3|few
CASRAAGGDTQYF
TGTGCCAGCAGAGCGGCGGGGGGGGATACGCAGTATTTT
>TRBV7-9|.|TRBJ2-1|.
CASSLGQGQFF
TGTGCCAGCAGCTTAGGTCAGGGGCAGTTCTTC
>TRBV19|TRBD2|TRBJ2-1|few
CASRWTGTSGLNEQFF
TGTGCCAGTAGATGGACCGGGACTAGCGGTCTGAATGAGCAGTTCTTC
>TRBV4-1|.|TRBJ1-1|few
CASSQRLGHPNTEAFF
TGCGCCAGCAGCCAACGTCTAGGGCATCCGAACACTGAAGCTTTCTTT
>TRBV4-1|.|TRBJ2-2|few
CASSQESGTLNTGELFF
TGCGCCAGCAGCCAAGAATCCGGGACTCTAAACACCGGGGAGCTGTTTTTT
>TRBV12-3/TRBV12-4|.|TRBJ1-1|.
CASSDQVTNTEAFF
TGTGCCAGCAGTGACCAGGTGACGAACACTGAAGCTTTCTTT
>TRBV6-6|.|TRBJ2-5|.
CASTAVEAYQETQYF
TGTGCCAGCACCGCCGTTGAGGCCTACCAAGAGACCCAGTACTTC
>TRBV24-1|.|TRBJ2-2|few
CATSDYENTGELFF
TGTGCCACCAGTGATTATGAGAACACCGGGGAGCTGTTTTTT
>TRBV6-5|.|TRBJ1-1|.
CASSQQPMNTEAFF
TGTGCCAGCTCCCAGCAACCGATGAACACTGAAGCTTTCTTT
>TRBV5-1|TRBD1|TRBJ2-3|many
CASSYRDRVADTQYF
TGCGCCAGCAGTTACCGGGACAGGGTCGCAGATACGCAGTATTTT
>TRBV12-3/TRBV12-4|TRBD1|TRBJ1-5|few
CASSLRAGGLVRNQPQHF
TGTGCCAGCAGTTTGAGGGCAGGGGGCCTGGTTCGCAATCAGCCCCAGCATTTT
>TRBV29-1|.|TRBJ1-1|.
CSAGRENTEAFF
TGCAGCGCCGGACGAGAGAACACTGAAGCTTTCTTT
>TRBV10-3|TRBD2|TRBJ2-1|.
CAISRDSGAYNEQFF
TGTGCCATCAGTAGGGATAGCGGGGCTTACAATGAGCAGTTCTTC
>TRBV4-3|TRBD1|TRBJ2-7|.
CASSRGDRVGDEQYF
TGCGCCAGCAGCCGCGGGGACAGGGTCGGGGACGAGCAGTACTTC
>TRBV6-5|.|TRBJ1-1|.
CASRGTLNTEAFF
TGTGCCAGCAGGGGGACATTGAACACTGAAGCTTTCTTT
>TRBV25-1|TRBD2|TRBJ2-3|few
CASSGTSLDAQYF
TGTGCCAGCAGTGGGACTAGCCTGGATGCGCAGTATTTT
>TRBV4-3|.|TRBJ2-3|few
CASSEDLASSSDTQYF
TGCGCCAGCAGCGAAGACCTGGCGTCGTCCTCAGATACGCAGTATTTT
>TRBV19|.|TRBJ1-2|many
CASSSQGFPPSNYGYTF
TGTGCCAGTAGTAGTCAGGGTTTCCCACCCTCTAACTATGGCTACACCTTC
>TRBV5-1|.|TRBJ2-1|few
CASSLLAISGEQFF
TGCGCCAGCAGCCTACTAGCAATCAGCGGTGAGCAGTTCTTC
>TRBV2|.|TRBJ2-1|.
CASSPRGHYNEQFF
TGTGCCAGCAGTCCTAGAGGCCACTACAATGAGCAGTTCTTC
>TRBV20-1|TRBD1|TRBJ2-3|.
CSAVTDRVHFF
TGCAGTGCCGTTACCGACAGGGTCCATTTTTTT
>TRBV13|TRBD2|TRBJ2-3|few
CASSFRRGGIDTQYF
TGTGCCAGCAGCTTTCGGCGGGGGGGCATCGATACGCAGTATTTT
>TRBV7-9|.|TRBJ2-3|.
CASGEVTDTQYF
TGTGCCAGCGGGGAGGTTACAGATACGCAGTATTTT
>TRBV13|TRBD1|TRBJ1-1|.
CASSWGQGLEAFF
TGTGCCAGCAGCTGGGGACAGGGGCTAGAAGCTTTCTTT
>TRBV7-6|.|TRBJ2-2|.
CASSLDGANTGELFF
TGTGCCAGCAGCTTAGACGGCGCGAACACCGGGGAGCTGTTTTTT
>TRBV4-3|.|TRBJ2-7|few
CASSQSPGEGYEQYF
TGCGCCAGCAGCCAATCCCCAGGGGAGGGATACGAGCAGTACTTC
>TRBV5-1|.|TRBJ2-3|.
CASSSVRGAADTQYF
TGCGCCAGCAGCTCAGTTAGGGGGGCAGCAGATACGCAGTATTTT
>TRBV6-5|.|TRBJ2-5|few
CASSYSRGGETQYF
TGTGCCAGCAGTTACAGTCGGGGCGGGGAGACCCAGTACTTC
>TRBV12-3/TRBV12-4|.|TRBJ1-2|few
CASSSGTLNYGYTF
TGTGCCAGCAGTTCCGGGACGTTAAACTATGGCTACACCTTC
>TRBV18|.|TRBJ1-5|many
CASSPEAGSQPQHF
TGTGCCAGCTCACCAGAGGCAGGGAGTCAGCCCCAGCATTTT
>TRBV6-6|TRBD1|TRBJ1-2|.
CASSYGRGIYGYTF
TGTGCCAGCAGTTACGGCAGGGGGATCTATGGCTACACCTTC
>TRBV5-1|.|TRBJ1-3|.
CASSPGGHTGNTIYF
TGCGCCAGCAGCCCGGGGGGCCATACTGGAAACACCATATATTTT
>TRBV5-1|.|TRBJ2-2|many
CASSLAANTGELFF
TGCGCCAGCAGCTTGGCTGCGAACACCGGGGAGCTGTTTTTT
>TRBV6-5|.|TRBJ1-4|.
CASSYEGANEKLFF
TGTGCCAGCAGTTACGAGGGGGCTAATGAAAAACTGTTTTTT
>TRBV6-1|TRBD1|TRBJ2-5|.
CASSDFRGRIVETQYF
TGTGCCAGCAGCGATTTCAGGGGGCGAATCGTGGAGACCCAGTACTTC
>TRBV5-1|.|TRBJ2-3|.
CASSLAGTPRGTQYF
TGCGCCAGCAGCTTGGCTGGGACACCGCGGGGGACGCAGTATTTT
>TRBV6-2/TRBV6-3|TRBD2|TRBJ2-1|.
CASSYKRRGGLWSYNEQFF
TGTGCCAGCAGTTACAAAAGACGGGGGGGCCTGTGGTCCTACAATGAGCAGTTCTTC
>TRBV5-1|.|TRBJ1-2|few
CASSRSGKDYGYTF
TGCGCCAGCAGCAGGTCAGGGAAGGACTATGGCTACACCTTC
>TRBV10-1|TRBD1|TRBJ2-2|.
CASKRDRERLVNTGELFF
TGCGCCAGCAAAAGGGACAGGGAGAGATTGGTGAACACCGGGGAGCTGTTTTTT
>TRBV20-1|.|TRBJ2-5|few
CSRGSETQYF
TGCAGCAGGGGATCGGAGACCCAGTACTTC
>TRBV5-1|.|TRBJ1-1|few
CASLGDRGSAEAFF
TGCGCCAGCTTGGGAGACCGGGGCTCCGCTGAAGCTTTCTTT
>TRBV5-8|TRBD1|TRBJ1-2|few
CASSLDRGFSRGYTF
TGTGCCAGCAGCTTGGACAGGGGGTTTTCCAGGGGCTACACCTTC
>TRBV20-1|TRBD1|TRBJ1-6|.
CSARVQGADSPLHF
TGCAGTGCTAGAGTGCAGGGGGCGGATTCACCCCTCCACTTT